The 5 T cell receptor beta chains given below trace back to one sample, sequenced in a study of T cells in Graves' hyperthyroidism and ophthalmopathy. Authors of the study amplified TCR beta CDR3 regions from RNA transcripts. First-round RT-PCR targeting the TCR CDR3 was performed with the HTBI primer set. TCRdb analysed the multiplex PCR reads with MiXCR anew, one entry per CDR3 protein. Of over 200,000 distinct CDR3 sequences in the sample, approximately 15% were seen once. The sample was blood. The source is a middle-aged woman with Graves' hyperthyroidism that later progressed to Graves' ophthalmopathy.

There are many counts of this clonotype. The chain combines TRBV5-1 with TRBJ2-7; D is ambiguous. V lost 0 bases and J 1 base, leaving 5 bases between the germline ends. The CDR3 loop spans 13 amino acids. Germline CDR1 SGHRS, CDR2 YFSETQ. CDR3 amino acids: CASSLDGSYEQYF. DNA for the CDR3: TGCGCCAGCAGCTTGGACGGGTCCTACGAGCAGTACTTC. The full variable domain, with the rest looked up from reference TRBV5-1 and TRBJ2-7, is KAGVTQTPRYLIKTRGQQVTLSCSPISGHRSVSWYQQTPGQGLQFLFEYFSETQRNKGNFPGRFSGRQFSNSRSEMNVSTLELGDSALYLCASSLDGSYEQYFGPGTRLTVT.

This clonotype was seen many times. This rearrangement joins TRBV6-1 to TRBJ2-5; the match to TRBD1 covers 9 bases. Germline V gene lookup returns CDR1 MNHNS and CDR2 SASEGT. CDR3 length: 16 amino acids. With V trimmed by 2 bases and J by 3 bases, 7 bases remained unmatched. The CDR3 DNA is TGTGCCAGCAGTGAAACCCCGGGACAGGGTAAAGAGACCCAGTACTTC. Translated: CASSETPGQGKETQYF.

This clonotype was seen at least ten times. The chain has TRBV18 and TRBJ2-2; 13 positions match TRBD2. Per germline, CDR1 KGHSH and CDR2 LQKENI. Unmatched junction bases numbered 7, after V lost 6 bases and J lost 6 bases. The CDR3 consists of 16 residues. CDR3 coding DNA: TGTGCCAGCTCCTGGACTAGCGGGAGTACCCCCGGGGAGCTGTTTTTT. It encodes CASSWTSGSTPGELFF.

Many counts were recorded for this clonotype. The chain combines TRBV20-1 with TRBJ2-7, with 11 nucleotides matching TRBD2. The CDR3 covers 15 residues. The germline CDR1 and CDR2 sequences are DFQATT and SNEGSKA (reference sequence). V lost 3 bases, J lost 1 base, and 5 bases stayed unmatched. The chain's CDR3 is CSASFGTSGSYEQYF. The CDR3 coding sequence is TGCAGTGCTAGTTTCGGGACTAGCGGTTCCTACGAGCAGTACTTC.

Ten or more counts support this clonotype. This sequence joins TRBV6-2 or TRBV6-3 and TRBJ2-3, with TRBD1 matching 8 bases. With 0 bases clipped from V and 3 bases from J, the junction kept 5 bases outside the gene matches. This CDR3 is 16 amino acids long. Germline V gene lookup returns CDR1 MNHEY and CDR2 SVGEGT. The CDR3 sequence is CASSYSRRGLTDTQYF. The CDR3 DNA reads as TGTGCCAGCAGTTACTCCCGCAGGGGGCTAACAGATACGCAGTATTTT.